The clone carrying this T cell receptor (beta chain) was counted once. The sample comes from a study of blood T cell repertoires in COVID-19. Trimming took off 0 bases at V and 6 bases at J, with 6 bases between the two ends. CDR1 is SQVTM, CDR2 ANQGSEA, per germline. This CDR3 has 11 amino acids. The repertoire was sequenced with immunoSEQ multiplex PCR; TCRdb's copy has only in-frame clones and lacks some. The repertoire holds about 280,000 clones, with 70% to 90% as singletons. This TCR was sampled from a woman between 35 and 50 years old who had recovered from COVID-19. The specimen sequenced was PBMCs or T cells enriched from blood (not recorded which). The chain links TRBV29-1 to TRBJ2-7; TRBD2 might be the D (5 bases). For the CDR3, the DNA is TGCAGCGTTGAAGACCTAGCCGAGCAGTACTTC. This gives the protein CSVEDLAEQYF.